The clone carrying this T cell receptor (beta chain) was found many times. Its antigen is unknown. Sample treatment: around 19 received Ad26.COV2.S at low or high dose, single or two shots; about 5 received placebo; per-sample allocation not given. Day 63 following the first vaccine or placebo injection was when the samples were taken. The vaccine delivered Wuhan-strain SARS-CoV-2 spike through an Ad26 vector. The data belong to a study of Ad26.COV2.S vaccination and SARS-CoV-2 variants. Study-level information: The COV1001 Ad26.COV2.S trial arm included the donor.

General observations from the study: There was a possibility that the TCR breadth and depth analyses underestimated total T cell responses. For non-spike TCRs, breadth in vaccine recipients resembled that in placebo recipients.

The data were produced by immunoSEQ multiplex PCR, yet TCRdb's version contains in-frame clones alone and is incomplete. The table records some 340,000 clones, 70% to 90% of them present only once. The sequenced sample was peripheral blood, obtained in a trial of Ad26.COV2.S vaccine versus placebo. The receptor's source is a person between 18 and 65 years old who received the Ad26.COV2.S COVID-19 vaccine or a placebo.

The CDR3 DNA reads as TGTGCCACCAGCAGAGGGAGGGGGCGGAATCAGCCCCAGCATTTT. Translated, it gives CATSRGRGRNQPQHF. The chain has TRBV15 and TRBJ1-5, with 7 bases identical to TRBD1. The germline CDR1 and CDR2 sequences are LNHNV and YYDKDF (reference sequence). CDR3 size: 15 residues. J was trimmed by 4 bases and V by 1 base; bases with no gene match: 4.